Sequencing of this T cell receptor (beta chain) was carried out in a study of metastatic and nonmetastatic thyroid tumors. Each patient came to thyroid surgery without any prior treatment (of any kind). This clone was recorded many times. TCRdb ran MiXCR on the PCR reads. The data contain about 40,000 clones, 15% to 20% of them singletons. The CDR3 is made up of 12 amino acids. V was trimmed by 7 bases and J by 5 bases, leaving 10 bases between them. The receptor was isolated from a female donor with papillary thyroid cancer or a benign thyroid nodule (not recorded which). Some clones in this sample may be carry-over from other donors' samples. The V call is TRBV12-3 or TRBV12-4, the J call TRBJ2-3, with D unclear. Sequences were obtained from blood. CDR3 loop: CASTTEGDTQYF. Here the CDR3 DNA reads TGTGCCAGCACCACGGAAGGAGATACGCAGTATTTT.